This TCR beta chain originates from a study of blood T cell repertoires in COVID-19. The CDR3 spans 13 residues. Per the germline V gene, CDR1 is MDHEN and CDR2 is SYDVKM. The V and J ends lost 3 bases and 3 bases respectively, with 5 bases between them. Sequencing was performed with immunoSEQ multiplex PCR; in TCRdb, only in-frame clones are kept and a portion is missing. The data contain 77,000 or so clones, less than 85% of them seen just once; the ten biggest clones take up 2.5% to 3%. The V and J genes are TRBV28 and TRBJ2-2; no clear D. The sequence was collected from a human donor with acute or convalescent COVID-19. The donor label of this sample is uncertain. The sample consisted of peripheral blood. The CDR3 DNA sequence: TGTGCCAGCAGTTTCCCCTACACCGGGGAGCTGTTTTTT. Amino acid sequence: CASSFPYTGELFF.